These 15 T cell receptor beta chains came from one sample sequenced in a study of blood T cell repertoires in COVID-19. Clones were read by immunoSEQ multiplex PCR, and TCRdb kept only the in-frame ones, dropping some. This table has about 350,000 clones, approximately 89% appearing once. The sample consisted of peripheral blood. The receptors were gathered from a woman aged 60 to 75 with COVID-19, enrolled during active disease.

The CDR3 sequence: CASSLRSEAFF. CDR3 DNA sequence: TGTGCCAGCAGCTTACGTTCTGAAGCTTTCTTT. The chain combines TRBV11-1 with TRBJ1-1; D gene ambiguous. Trimming cost V 2 bases and J 6 bases, with 4 bases left between them. This CDR3 is built from 11 residues. Germline V gives CDR1 SGHAT, CDR2 FQDESV (reference sequence).

The chain is built from TRBV5-4 and TRBJ2-3; 9 nucleotides agree with TRBD2. CDR3 length: 16 amino acids. The germline V gene has CDR1 SGHNT and CDR2 YYREEE (reference sequence). Trimming at V came to 1 base and at J to 3 bases, leaving 6 bases not matched to a gene. Here the CDR3 DNA reads TGTGCCAGCAGCTTGAGGCGGGGGGGCCAGACAGATACGCAGTATTTT. Its protein product is CASSLRRGGQTDTQYF.

The chain recombines TRBV7-9 with TRBJ1-3; TRBD1 matches at 7 bases. Germline V lookup: CDR1 SEHNR, CDR2 FQNEAQ (reference sequence). This CDR3 comprises 15 residues. The J segment lost 0 bases and the V segment lost 10 bases, leaving 9 bases of the junction unmatched. The CDR3 DNA sequence: TGTGCCACAGAGGTGGGACAGAACTCTGGAAACACCATATATTTT. This translates into CATEVGQNSGNTIYF.

The chain employs TRBV13 and TRBJ2-6; possible D gene TRBD2, 5 bases. Trimming shortened V by 3 bases and J by 0 bases, and 9 bases separated the two germline ends. This CDR3 is built from 16 residues. Per the germline V gene, CDR1 is PRHDT and CDR2 is FYEKMQ (reference sequence). This CDR3 is CASSLAGRSGANVLTF. Here the CDR3 DNA reads TGTGCCAGCAGCTTGGCGGGTCGCTCTGGGGCCAACGTCCTGACTTTC.

A single count supports this clone. The rearrangement links TRBV7-3 to TRBJ1-6; 10 nucleotides agree with TRBD1. Germline V gene lookup returns CDR1 SGHTA and CDR2 FQGTGA. This CDR3 is built from 15 residues. V lost 1 base, J lost 8 bases, and 2 bases stayed unmatched. In nucleotides, the CDR3 is TGTGCCAGCAGCTTAAAAGGGACAGGGGATTCACCCCTCCACTTT. This sequence encodes CASSLKGTGDSPLHF.

The gene calls are TRBV7-3 and TRBJ2-3; D might be TRBD2 (6 bases). Trimming pared 4 bases from V and 6 bases from J, leaving 11 bases between. Germline CDR1 and CDR2: SGHTA and FQGTGA. The CDR3 covers 13 residues. CDR3 nucleotide sequence: TGTGCCAGCAGCTCCAATGGAGGGGATACGCAGTATTTT. It codes for CASSSNGGDTQYF.

This clone has just one count. The chain joins TRBV11-2 to TRBJ1-1, with a tentative D call TRBD1 (5 bases). CDR3 size: 15 residues. Germline V lookup: CDR1 SGHAT, CDR2 FQNNGV. Trimming cost V 1 base and J 4 bases, with 13 bases left between them. The CDR3, as DNA: TGTGCCAGCAGCTTAGCGCAGGGAAAGGTCACTGAAGCTTTCTTT. It is translated as CASSLAQGKVTEAFF.

The genes are TRBV10-2 and TRBJ2-1; TRBD2 agrees at 10 bases. The CDR3 runs to 16 residues. V dropped 3 bases and J dropped 4; count of bases not matched to a gene: 6. Germline CDR1 is WSHSY and CDR2 is SAAADI. DNA of the CDR3: TGCGCCAGCAGTGACCCAGCTAGCGGGGGTTACAATGAGCAGTTCTTC. Translating it yields CASSDPASGGYNEQFF.

This clone came up once. This chain uses TRBV28 with TRBJ2-3, with 7 bases matching TRBD2. The J segment lost 1 base and the V segment lost 5 bases, leaving 9 bases of the junction unmatched. This CDR3 is 16 amino acids long. Germline V gene data show CDR1 as MDHEN and CDR2 as SYDVKM. CDR3 residues: CASSGQKRGGTDTQYF. The CDR3 DNA sequence: TGTGCCAGCAGTGGACAAAAGCGGGGTGGCACAGATACGCAGTATTTT.

The chain couples TRBV2 to TRBJ2-3; D gene unclear. The CDR3 is made up of 14 amino acids. Germline V gene data show CDR1 as SNHLY and CDR2 as FYNNEI. V lost 6 bases and J 6 bases, leaving 16 bases between the germline ends. The CDR3: CASSVGDKRDTQYF. DNA for the CDR3: TGTGCCAGCAGCGTGGGTGATAAGAGGGATACGCAGTATTTT.

The CDR3: CASGDRGLQPQHF. DNA for the CDR3: TGTGCCAGCGGGGACAGGGGGCTTCAGCCCCAGCATTTT. This chain uses TRBV6-6 with TRBJ1-5, with 12 bases lining up with TRBD1. The CDR3 consists of 13 residues. The J segment lost 6 bases and the V segment lost 8 bases, leaving 2 bases of the junction unmatched. CDR1 and CDR2 (germline): MNHNY, SVGAGI (reference sequence).

This clone has a single count. The rearrangement joins TRBV6-5 to TRBJ1-5; D is possibly TRBD1 (6 bases). The CDR3 extends over 15 amino acids. The ends were cut back, 7 bases at V and 0 bases at J, with 13 bases in the middle. Germline CDR1 is MNHEY and CDR2 is SVGAGI. CDR3 sequence: CASKGDRYSNQPQHF. The CDR3 DNA is TGTGCCAGCAAGGGGGACCGATATAGCAATCAGCCCCAGCATTTT.

The sample holds a few counts of this clone. The chain has TRBV19 and TRBJ1-5, with D possibly TRBD1 on 5 matching bases. Germline CDR1 LNHDA, CDR2 SQIVND (reference sequence). The CDR3 length is 14 residues. Trimming took 1 base from V and 5 from J, leaving 9 bases between them. Here the CDR3 reads CASSIAGQHQPQHF. The DNA of the CDR3 is TGTGCCAGTAGTATAGCAGGGCAACATCAGCCCCAGCATTTT.

This rearrangement joins TRBV5-5 to TRBJ2-5, with D possibly being TRBD1 (5 bases). Per the germline V gene, CDR1 is SGHKS and CDR2 is YYEKEE (reference sequence). This CDR3 comprises 16 residues. The germline V and J ends were trimmed by 0 bases and 4 bases, with 16 bases remaining between them. The CDR3 loop is CASSLEGARFGETQYF. The CDR3 bases are TGTGCCAGCAGCTTGGAAGGGGCTAGGTTTGGAGAGACCCAGTACTTC.

Details on this clone: Within the sample, other DNA sequences also encode this same CDR3. The CDR3 region has the DNA TGTGCCAGCAGTTACTCCCGCAGGGATAATTCACCCCTCCACTTT. Amino acids: CASSYSRRDNSPLHF. The chain has TRBV6-5 and TRBJ1-6, with D possibly matching TRBD1 (5 bases). Germline assignment: CDR1 MNHEY and CDR2 SVGAGI. V dropped 0 bases and J dropped 5 bases, with 8 bases sitting between them. This CDR3 region has 15 residues.